The sequence of this T cell receptor beta chain was determined in a study of post-analysis software for immune sequencing data. Overall study findings and caveats: Roughly five TRBV segments were more frequent in patients than controls; TRBV5-6, TRBV5-1 and TRBV20-1 belonged to this group.

This clonotype was seen once. Its antigen is undetermined. Carried by the TCR beta cDNA libraries were unique molecular identifiers. TCRdb passed the PCR reads through MiXCR, listing each CDR3 protein once. The sample yields about 150,000 distinct CDR3 sequences, roughly 30% seen once. The CDR3 sequence is 13 residues long. V shed 6 bases and J 6 bases; nucleotides not matched to a gene: 3. Germline loops: CDR1 SEHNR, CDR2 FQNEAQ (reference sequence). This TCR came from a girl aged 10 to 17 with multiple sclerosis. Sequencing was carried out using blood. This chain links TRBV7-9 with TRBJ2-2, with TRBD1 matching over 8 bases. The CDR3 DNA reads TGTGCCAGCAGTGAACAGGGGGCCGGGGAGCTGTTTTTT. It encodes CASSEQGAGELFF.